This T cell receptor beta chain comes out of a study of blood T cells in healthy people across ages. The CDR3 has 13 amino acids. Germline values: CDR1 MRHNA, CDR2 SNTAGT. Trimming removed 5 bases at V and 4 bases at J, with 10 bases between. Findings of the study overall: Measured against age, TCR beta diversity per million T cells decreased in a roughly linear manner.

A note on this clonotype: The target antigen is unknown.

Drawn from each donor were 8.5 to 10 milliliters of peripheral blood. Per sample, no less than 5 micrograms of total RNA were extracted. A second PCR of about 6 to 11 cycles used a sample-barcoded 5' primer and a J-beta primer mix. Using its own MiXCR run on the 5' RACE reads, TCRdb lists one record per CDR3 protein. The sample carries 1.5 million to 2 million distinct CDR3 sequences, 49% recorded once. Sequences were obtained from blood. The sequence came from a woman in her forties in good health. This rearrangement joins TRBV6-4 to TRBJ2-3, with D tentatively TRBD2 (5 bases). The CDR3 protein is CASSFEEADTQYF. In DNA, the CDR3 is TGTGCCAGCAGTTTTGAGGAGGCAGATACGCAGTATTTT.